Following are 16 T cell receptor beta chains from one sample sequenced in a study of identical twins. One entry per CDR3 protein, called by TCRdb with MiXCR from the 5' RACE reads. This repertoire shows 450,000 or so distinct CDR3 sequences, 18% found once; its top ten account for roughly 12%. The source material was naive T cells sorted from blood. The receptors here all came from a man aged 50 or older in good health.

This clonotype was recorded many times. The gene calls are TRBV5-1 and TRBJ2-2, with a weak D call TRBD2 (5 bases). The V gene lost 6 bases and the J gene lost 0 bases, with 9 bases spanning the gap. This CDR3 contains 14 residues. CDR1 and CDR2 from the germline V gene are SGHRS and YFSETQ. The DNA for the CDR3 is TGCGCCAGCAACGAGGGCGCGAACACCGGGGAGCTGTTTTTT. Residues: CASNEGANTGELFF. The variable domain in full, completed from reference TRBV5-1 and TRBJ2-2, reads KAGVTQTPRYLIKTRGQQVTLSCSPISGHRSVSWYQQTPGQGLQFLFEYFSETQRNKGNFPGRFSGRQFSNSRSEMNVSTLELGDSALYLCASNEGANTGELFFGEGSRLTVL.

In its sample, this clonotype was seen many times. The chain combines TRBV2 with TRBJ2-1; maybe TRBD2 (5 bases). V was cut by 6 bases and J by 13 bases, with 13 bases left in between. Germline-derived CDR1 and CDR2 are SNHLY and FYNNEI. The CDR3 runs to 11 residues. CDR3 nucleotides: TGTGCCAGCAGGGCCGGACTCTTCCAGTTCTTC. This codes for CASRAGLFQFF.

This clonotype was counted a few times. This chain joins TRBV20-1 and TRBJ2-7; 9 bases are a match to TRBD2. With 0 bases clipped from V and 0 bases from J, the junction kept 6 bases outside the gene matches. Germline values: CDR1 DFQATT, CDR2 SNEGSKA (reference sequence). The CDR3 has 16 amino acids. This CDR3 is CSARDYSGGSSYEQYF. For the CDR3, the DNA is TGCAGTGCTAGAGACTATAGCGGGGGAAGCTCCTACGAGCAGTACTTC.

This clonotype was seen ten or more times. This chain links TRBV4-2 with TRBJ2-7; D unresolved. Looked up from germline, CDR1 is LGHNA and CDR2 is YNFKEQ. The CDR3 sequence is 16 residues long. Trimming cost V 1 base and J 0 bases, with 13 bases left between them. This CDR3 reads CASSQAVGALSYEQYF. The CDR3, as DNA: TGTGCCAGCAGCCAAGCCGTAGGCGCCCTCTCCTACGAGCAGTACTTC.

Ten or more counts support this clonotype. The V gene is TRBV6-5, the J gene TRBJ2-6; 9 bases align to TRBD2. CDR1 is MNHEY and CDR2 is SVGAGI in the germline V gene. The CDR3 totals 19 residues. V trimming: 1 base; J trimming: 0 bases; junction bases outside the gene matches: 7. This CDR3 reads CASSYYGSGRLSGANVLTF. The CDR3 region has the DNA TGTGCCAGCAGTTACTATGGTAGCGGGAGACTCTCTGGGGCCAACGTCCTGACTTTC.

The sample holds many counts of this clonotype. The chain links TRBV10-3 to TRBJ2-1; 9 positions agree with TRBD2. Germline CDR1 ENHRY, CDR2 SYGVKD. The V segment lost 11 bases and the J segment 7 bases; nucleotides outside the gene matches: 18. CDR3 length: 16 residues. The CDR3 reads CASSLAGGNIVNEQFF. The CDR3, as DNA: TGTGCCTCGTCTTTGGCGGGGGGGAATATTGTGAATGAGCAGTTCTTC.

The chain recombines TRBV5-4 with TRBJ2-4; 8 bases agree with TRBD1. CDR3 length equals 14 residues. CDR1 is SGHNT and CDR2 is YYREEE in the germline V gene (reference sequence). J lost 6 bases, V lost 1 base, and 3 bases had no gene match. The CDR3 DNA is TGTGCCAGCAGCTTGCAGGGGGCCGGAAACATTCAGTACTTC. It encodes CASSLQGAGNIQYF.

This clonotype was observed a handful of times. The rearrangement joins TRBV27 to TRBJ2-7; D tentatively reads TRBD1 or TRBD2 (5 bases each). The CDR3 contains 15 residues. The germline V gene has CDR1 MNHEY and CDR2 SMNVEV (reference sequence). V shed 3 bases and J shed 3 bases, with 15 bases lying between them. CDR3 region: CASSFGAGYFYEQYF. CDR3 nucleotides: TGTGCCAGCAGTTTCGGGGCAGGTTATTTCTACGAGCAGTACTTC.

The CDR3 spells CASRPGLVQDTQYF. The CDR3 region has the DNA TGTGCCAGCAGGCCGGGACTAGTTCAAGATACGCAGTATTTT. This sequence joins TRBV6-2 or TRBV6-3 and TRBJ2-3, with 8 positions matching TRBD2. After removal of 6 bases from V and 5 bases from J, the junction contained 7 bases not matched to a gene. The CDR3 totals 14 residues. From germline, CDR1 is MNHEY and CDR2 SVGEGT.

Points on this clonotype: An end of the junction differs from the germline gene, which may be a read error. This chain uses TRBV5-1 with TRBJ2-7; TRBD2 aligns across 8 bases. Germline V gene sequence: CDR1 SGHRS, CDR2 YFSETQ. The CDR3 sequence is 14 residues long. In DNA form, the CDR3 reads TGCGCCAGCAGCCCCGATGCGCGGGGGGCCGAGCAGCACTTC. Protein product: CASSPDARGAEQHF.

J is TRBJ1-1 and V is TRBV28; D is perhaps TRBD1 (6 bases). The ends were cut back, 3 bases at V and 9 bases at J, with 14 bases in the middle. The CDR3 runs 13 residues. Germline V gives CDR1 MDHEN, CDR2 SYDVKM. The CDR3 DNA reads TGTGCCAGCAGTTTGGGGGCAGGGACTAAAGCTTTCTTT. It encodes CASSLGAGTKAFF.

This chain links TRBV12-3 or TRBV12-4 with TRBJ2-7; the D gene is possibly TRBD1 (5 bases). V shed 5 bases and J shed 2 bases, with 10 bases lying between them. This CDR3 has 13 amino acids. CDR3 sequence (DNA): TGTGCCAGCAGTGGTGACAGTACCTACGAGCAGTACTTC. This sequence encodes CASSGDSTYEQYF.

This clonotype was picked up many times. CDR3 sequence: CASSVAGEADTQYF. The CDR3 DNA is TGTGCCAGCAGCGTCGCGGGAGAAGCTGATACGCAGTATTTT. The chain links TRBV9 to TRBJ2-3; 7 positions agree with TRBD2. The CDR3 totals 14 residues. Trimming took 2 bases from V and 6 from J; bases not matched to a gene: 6. CDR1 is SGDLS, CDR2 YYNGEE, per germline.

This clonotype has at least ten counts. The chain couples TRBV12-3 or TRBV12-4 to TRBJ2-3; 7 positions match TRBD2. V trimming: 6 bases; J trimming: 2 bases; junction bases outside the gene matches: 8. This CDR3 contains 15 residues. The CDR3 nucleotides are TGTGCCAGCAGCTCTACTAGCGTGGCCACAGATACGCAGTATTTT. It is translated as CASSSTSVATDTQYF.

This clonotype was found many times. In nucleotides, the CDR3 is TGCGCCAGCAGCTTAGGTGAGGGGACTCCCTACGAGCAGTACTTC. It is translated as CASSLGEGTPYEQYF. This chain links TRBV5-1 with TRBJ2-7, with D possibly being TRBD2 (6 bases). Per the germline V gene, CDR1 is SGHRS and CDR2 is YFSETQ. Trimming removed 2 bases at V and 2 bases at J, with 14 bases between. This CDR3 has 15 amino acids.

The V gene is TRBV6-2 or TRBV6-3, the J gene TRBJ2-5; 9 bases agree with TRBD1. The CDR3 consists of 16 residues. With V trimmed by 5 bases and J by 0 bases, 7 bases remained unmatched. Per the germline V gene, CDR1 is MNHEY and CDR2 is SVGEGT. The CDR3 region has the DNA TGTGCCAGCAGTACCCTCGGACAGGGGAACCAAGAGACCCAGTACTTC. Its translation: CASSTLGQGNQETQYF.